These T cell receptor beta chains were read from a single sample in a study of T-cell memory formation after mild COVID-19. TCRdb independently ran MiXCR on the 5' RACE reads; one entry per CDR3 protein. Of approximately 390,000 distinct CDR3 sequences detected, roughly 15% appear once; the ten largest clones hold 20% to 25%. Sequencing was carried out using PBMCs or a T cell subset sorted from them (not recorded which). The origin of the receptors is a young man who had mild COVID-19 (a few samples of this study predate the infection). Cell type and time point are not known. Both conserved end residues are part of each CDR3. The order of the fields is J gene, clone size, V gene, CDR3 protein. Rows give clone size only sometimes, using once, few, many, or a class for an expanded clone.

J: TRBJ2-7
size: NA
V: TRBV10-3
CDR3: CATGQATSYEQYF

J: TRBJ1-1
size: NA
V: TRBV12-3/TRBV12-4
CDR3: CASSSTTGLSGWEAFF

J: TRBJ2-5
size: NA
V: TRBV5-1
CDR3: CASSYGLAGVQETQYF

J: TRBJ1-1
size: NA
V: TRBV6-5
CDR3: CASSYGRGTEAFF

J: TRBJ2-7
size: NA
V: TRBV7-9
CDR3: CASSPQYF

J: TRBJ2-2
size: NA
V: TRBV9
CDR3: CASGMMYGELFF

J: TRBJ2-6
size: few
V: TRBV6-5
CDR3: CASSYQGMDGANVLTF

J: TRBJ1-2
size: NA
V: TRBV7-9
CDR3: CASSLVAAGNGYTF

J: TRBJ2-2
size: NA
V: TRBV5-6
CDR3: CASSSSVFGTAGELFF

J: TRBJ1-1
size: NA
V: TRBV6-2/TRBV6-3
CDR3: CASSYWGRDTEAFF

J: TRBJ2-4
size: few
V: TRBV29-1
CDR3: CSVEDTSGEDIQYF

J: TRBJ2-1
size: many
V: TRBV5-6
CDR3: CASSSPRTREDSEQFF

J: TRBJ1-1
size: NA
V: TRBV7-2
CDR3: CASSFVLGTEAFF

J: TRBJ2-3
size: many
V: TRBV4-1
CDR3: CASSHAGRTDTQYF

J: TRBJ2-3
size: NA
V: TRBV4-3
CDR3: CASSPQPQEGTDTQYF

J: TRBJ2-1
size: few
V: TRBV20-1
CDR3: CSAPRYRDEQFF

J: TRBJ2-2
size: NA
V: TRBV2
CDR3: CASRGDRGRTGELFF

J: TRBJ1-6
size: NA
V: TRBV18
CDR3: CASSPGGEGLLHF

J: TRBJ1-2
size: few
V: TRBV14
CDR3: CASSPSTNYGYTF

J: TRBJ2-2
size: few
V: TRBV5-8
CDR3: CASSPGRASNTGELFF

J: TRBJ2-5
size: NA
V: TRBV5-1
CDR3: CASSTGLEQETQYF

J: TRBJ2-2
size: NA
V: TRBV7-8
CDR3: CASSLVVLAGNTGELFF

J: TRBJ1-2
size: few
V: TRBV20-1
CDR3: CSARDRLYGYTF

J: TRBJ2-7
size: NA
V: TRBV5-5
CDR3: CASKKGVRGETYEQYF

J: TRBJ2-5
size: NA
V: TRBV7-9
CDR3: CASSYPWTGGRETQYF

J: TRBJ2-5
size: few
V: TRBV5-1
CDR3: CASSFYGVRGETQYF

J: TRBJ1-5
size: NA
V: TRBV19
CDR3: CASNIQPQHF

J: TRBJ2-2
size: NA
V: TRBV7-2
CDR3: CASSLRQMNTGELFF

J: TRBJ2-1
size: NA
V: TRBV4-3
CDR3: CASSQDLVRQFF

J: TRBJ2-6
size: NA
V: TRBV5-1
CDR3: CASSPRGGGANVLTF

J: TRBJ2-6
size: few
V: TRBV27
CDR3: CASSLPPHSGANVLTF

J: TRBJ1-5
size: few
V: TRBV7-2
CDR3: CASSFQGSIMHF

J: TRBJ2-5
size: many
V: TRBV5-1
CDR3: CASSAMLGGGEETQYF